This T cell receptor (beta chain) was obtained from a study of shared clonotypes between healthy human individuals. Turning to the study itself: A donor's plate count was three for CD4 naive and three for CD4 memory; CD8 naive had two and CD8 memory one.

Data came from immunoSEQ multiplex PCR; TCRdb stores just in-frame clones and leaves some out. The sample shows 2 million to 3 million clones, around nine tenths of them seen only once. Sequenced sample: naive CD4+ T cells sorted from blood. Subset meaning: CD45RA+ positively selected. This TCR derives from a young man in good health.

CDR3 DNA sequence: TGTGCCACCAGCAGAGACGGGGCGCGGACTAATGAAAAACTGTTTTTT. Protein sequence: CATSRDGARTNEKLFF. The chain is built from TRBV15 and TRBJ1-4; TRBD1 is a possible D gene (5 bases). The CDR3 covers 16 residues. Between the trimmed V and J ends, which lost 0 bases and 2 bases, there was a span of 10 bases. CDR1 and CDR2 from the germline V gene are LNHNV and YYDKDF (reference sequence).